The entry below describes one TCR beta chain. Measured with immunoSEQ multiplex PCR; TCRdb has only the in-frame clones, and not every one. The data contain 100,000 or so clones, nearly 90% of them singletons. This entry comes from a study of blood T cell repertoires in COVID-19. The CDR3 runs to 14 residues. The V gene's germline CDR1 is SGHRS and CDR2 YFSETQ. Trimming cost V 4 bases and J 5 bases; bases outside gene matches: 5. This TCR came from a woman aged 60-70 years with acute or convalescent COVID-19. Sequencing used peripheral blood. The chain recombines TRBV5-1 with TRBJ1-1; 10 positions agree with TRBD1. The CDR3 reads CASSPQDRGTEAFF. The CDR3 nucleotides are TGCGCCAGCAGCCCCCAGGACAGGGGGACTGAAGCTTTCTTT.